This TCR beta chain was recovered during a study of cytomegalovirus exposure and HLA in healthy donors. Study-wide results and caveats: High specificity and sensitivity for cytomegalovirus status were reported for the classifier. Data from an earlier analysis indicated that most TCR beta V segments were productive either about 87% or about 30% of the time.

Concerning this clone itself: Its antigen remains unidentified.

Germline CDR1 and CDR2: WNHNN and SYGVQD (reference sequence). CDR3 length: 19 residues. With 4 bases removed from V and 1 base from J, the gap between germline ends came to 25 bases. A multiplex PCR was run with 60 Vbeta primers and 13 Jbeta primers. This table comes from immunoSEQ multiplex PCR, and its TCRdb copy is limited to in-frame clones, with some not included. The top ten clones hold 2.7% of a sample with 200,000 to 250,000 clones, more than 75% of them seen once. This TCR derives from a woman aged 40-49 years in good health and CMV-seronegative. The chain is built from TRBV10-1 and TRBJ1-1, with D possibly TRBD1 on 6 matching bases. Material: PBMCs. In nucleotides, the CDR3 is TGCGCCAGCAGTGCCGCCCCCGGGGGGCCCGCGGGGAAGAACACTGAAGCTTTCTTT. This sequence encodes CASSAAPGGPAGKNTEAFF.